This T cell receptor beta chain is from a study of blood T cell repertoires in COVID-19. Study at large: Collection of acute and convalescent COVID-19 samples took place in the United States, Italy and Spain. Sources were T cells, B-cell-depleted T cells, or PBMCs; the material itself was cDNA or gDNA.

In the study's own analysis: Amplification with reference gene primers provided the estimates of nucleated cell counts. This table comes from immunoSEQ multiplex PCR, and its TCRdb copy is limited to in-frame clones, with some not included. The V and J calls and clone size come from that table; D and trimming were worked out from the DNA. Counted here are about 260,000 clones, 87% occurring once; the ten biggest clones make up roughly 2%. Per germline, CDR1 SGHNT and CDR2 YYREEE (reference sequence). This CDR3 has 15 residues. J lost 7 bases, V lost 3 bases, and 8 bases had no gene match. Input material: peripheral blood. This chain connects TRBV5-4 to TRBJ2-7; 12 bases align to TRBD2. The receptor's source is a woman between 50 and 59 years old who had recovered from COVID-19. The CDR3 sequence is CASSSGLAGTEEQYF. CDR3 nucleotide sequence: TGTGCCAGCAGCTCCGGACTAGCGGGAACTGAGGAGCAGTACTTC.